This TCR beta chain was retrieved from a study of shared clonotypes between healthy human individuals. Study at large: A few men and a couple of women, aged 18 to 49, were donors.

Sequencing used immunoSEQ multiplex PCR; TCRdb keeps in-frame clones, though not all of them. The sample has about 1.5 million clones, roughly 97% seen once; the top ten hold over 1%. Per germline, CDR1 LGHNA and CDR2 YNFKEQ. The CDR3 extends over 20 amino acids. V lost 4 bases and J lost 2; bases outside the gene matches: 20. Input material: naive CD4+ T cells sorted from blood. Subset denoted: CD45RA+ positively selected. This chain connects TRBV4-2 to TRBJ1-1; TRBD1 agrees at 9 bases. This TCR was recovered from a man aged 25-45 years in good health. In DNA form, the CDR3 reads TGTGCCAGCAGCCCCAACCAGCCCCGACAGGGGGTCTTTTATAACACTGAAGCTTTCTTT. As protein: CASSPNQPRQGVFYNTEAFF.